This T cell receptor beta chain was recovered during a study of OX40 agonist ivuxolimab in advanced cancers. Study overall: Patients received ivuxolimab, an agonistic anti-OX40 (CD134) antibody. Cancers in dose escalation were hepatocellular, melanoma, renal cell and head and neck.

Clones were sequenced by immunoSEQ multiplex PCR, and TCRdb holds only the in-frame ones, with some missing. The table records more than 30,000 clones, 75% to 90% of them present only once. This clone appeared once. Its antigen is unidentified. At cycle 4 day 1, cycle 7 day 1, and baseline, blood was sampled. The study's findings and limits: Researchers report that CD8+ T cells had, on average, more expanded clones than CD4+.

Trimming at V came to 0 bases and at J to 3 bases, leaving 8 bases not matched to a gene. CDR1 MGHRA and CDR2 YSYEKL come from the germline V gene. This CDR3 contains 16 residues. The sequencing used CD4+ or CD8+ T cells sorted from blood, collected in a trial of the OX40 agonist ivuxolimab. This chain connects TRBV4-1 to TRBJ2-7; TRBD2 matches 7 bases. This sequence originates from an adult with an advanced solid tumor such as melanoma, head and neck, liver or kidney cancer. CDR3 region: CASSQDPGTTIYEQYF. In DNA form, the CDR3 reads TGCGCCAGCAGCCAAGACCCCGGGACTACCATCTACGAGCAGTACTTC.